Reported below is one T cell receptor (beta chain). Its matching antigen is unknown. UMI-labeled 5' RACE yielded the TRB cDNA libraries. TCRdb re-called the 5' RACE reads and gives one entry per CDR3 protein, without DNA. The sample includes tens of thousands of distinct CDR3 sequences. This specimen comes from a study of CXCR3-negative and CXCR3-positive naive CD8 T cells. General study results and limits: When CXCR3-positive naive cells were set against CXCR3-negative naive cells, the former had more hydrophobic TRB CDR3s.

In germline, CDR1 is SGHDN, CDR2 FVKESK. The CDR3 contains 16 residues. This sequence originates from a human donor in good health. Some clones in this sample may be carry-over from other donors' samples. Material for sequencing was naive CXCR3+ CD8+ T cells from blood. Subset specified: CD45RO-CCR7+CD27+CD95- naive CD8+ T cells expressing CXCR3 (TNR3+). The chain links TRBV14 to TRBJ2-5; TCRdb indicates TRBD2, and absent DNA this call remains unverified. The CDR3 loop is CASSQDALAAVETQYF.